These T cell receptor beta chains were read from a single sample in a study of T cell repertoires in cytomegalovirus infection. Their antigens remain unidentified. MiXCR, run by TCRdb on the reads, gives a single entry per CDR3 protein. Among approximately 730,000 distinct CDR3 sequences listed, around 32% were seen once. Sample: cultured PBMCs, taken from culture after CMV antigen stimulation. Receptors were obtained from a human donor in good health (CMV status not recorded). Some clones in this sample may be carry-over from other donors' samples. Each CDR3 is given with its conserved first and last residue. D genes are given only for firm matches. The size field is filled for only some rows; it gives once, few, many or a size class.

>TRBV10-3|few|.|TRBJ2-7
CAIRGGPIYEQYF
>TRBV15|once|.|TRBJ2-3
CATSRDDQSTDTQYF
>TRBV7-2|many|.|TRBJ1-5
CASSVVGGRQPQHF
>TRBV6-2/TRBV6-3|.|TRBD1|TRBJ2-3
CASSPRGRGRDTQYF
>TRBV7-6|few|.|TRBJ1-6
CASSLASGISPLHF
>TRBV7-8|.|.|TRBJ1-2
CASSRRRAIGYGYTF
>TRBV25-1|few|.|TRBJ1-1
CASSEFGNTEAFF
>TRBV6-1|few|.|TRBJ2-7
CASSQTLPSYEQYF
>TRBV7-7|many|.|TRBJ1-3
CASSLEQGNTIYF
>TRBV11-2|.|.|TRBJ1-1
CASSSGLRRMNTEAFF
>TRBV7-9|.|.|TRBJ1-1
CASSAGVTEAFF
>TRBV7-2|few|.|TRBJ1-1
CASSLHRGGLTEAFF
>TRBV6-1|.|TRBD1|TRBJ2-1
CASSLGTGGIYEQFF
>TRBV7-8|few|.|TRBJ2-2
CASSPPAGELFF
>TRBV20-1|few|.|TRBJ2-3
CSATRTNTDTQYF
>TRBV7-6|.|.|TRBJ2-7
CASSVLRNGTYEQYF
>TRBV28|once|TRBD2|TRBJ2-1
CASSLWAGGQGEQFF
>TRBV19|.|.|TRBJ2-1
CASNPSGRYNEQFF
>TRBV4-3|.|.|TRBJ1-3
CASSQEPTGVPSGNTIYF
>TRBV4-2|few|.|TRBJ2-3
CASSQEGSGADTQYF
>TRBV9|.|.|TRBJ2-7
CASSVGRDRGEQYF
>TRBV12-3/TRBV12-4|.|.|TRBJ1-3
CASSLAVKGPDF
>TRBV7-9|few|.|TRBJ1-4
CASSNKNEKLFF
>TRBV20-1|few|.|TRBJ1-5
CSVQDSANQPQHF
>TRBV11-2|.|TRBD2|TRBJ2-1
CASSLVRGSSYNEQFF
>TRBV28|many|.|TRBJ1-5
CASSIRGGPQPQHF
>TRBV12-3/TRBV12-4|.|TRBD2|TRBJ2-7
CASISGLAVSEQYF
>TRBV19|.|TRBD1|TRBJ1-5
CASSTPGQGLSQPQHF
>TRBV5-1|.|.|TRBJ2-2
CASSEGASNTGELFF